This TCR beta chain originates from a study of cytomegalovirus exposure and HLA in healthy donors. Germline CDR1 is SGHAT and CDR2 is FQNNGV. The germline V and J ends were trimmed by 4 bases and 0 bases, with 10 bases remaining between them. This CDR3 has 15 amino acids. Points from the study as a whole: Per published reports, the classifier diagnosed cytomegalovirus status with high specificity and sensitivity. First-cohort TCR clusters tended to co-occur in the 90 to 150 validation repertoires, a later analysis found. Cytomegalovirus association was assigned to about 150 TCR beta chains. Specificity of a few CMV-associated chains for CMV antigens was verified in vitro.

The table came from immunoSEQ multiplex PCR; TCRdb's copy has only in-frame clones and leaves some out. The sample includes under 200,000 clones, roughly 96% of them seen just once. Comment on this clone: The antigen remains unidentified.

The chain recombines TRBV11-2 with TRBJ1-5, with D possibly TRBD1 on 5 matching bases. The sequenced sample was PBMCs. The clonotype originates from a woman between 18 and 29 years old in good health and CMV-seronegative. The CDR3 coding sequence is TGTGCCAGCAGCTCGCAGGGCCTTAGCAATCAGCCCCAGCATTTT. This encodes CASSSQGLSNQPQHF.